The rows below give T cell receptor beta chains drawn from one sample of a study of blood T cell repertoires in COVID-19. Libraries were prepared by immunoSEQ multiplex PCR; TCRdb keeps only in-frame clonotypes and omits some of them. The repertoire holds under 150,000 clones, with under 90% as singletons. The source material was PBMCs or T cells enriched from blood (not recorded which). The receptors derive from a man over 45 in a cohort exposed to, infected with or recovered from COVID-19 (not recorded which). CDR3s include the opening cysteine and the closing phenylalanine or tryptophan. Part of the rows lack a size; the others show once, few, many or a class for expanded clones.

TRBV6-5 15 - CASSYSRWNTGELFF
TRBV18 16 - CASSPIGGDTNYGYTF
TRBV14 16 - CASSRGSSGVYNIQYF
TRBV5-1 16 - CASRPTQGGVSYEQYF
TRBV28 14 once CASTLWGPNYGYTF
TRBV5-4 14 few CASSFSLKNTEAFF
TRBV6-5 15 - CASRTGGKAKNIQYF
TRBV7-2 15 once CASSFTGTGVLEQFF
TRBV4-1 14 - CASSPRTGWTAPFF
TRBV5-1 15 - CASSLTSGSEYEQFF
TRBV7-9 16 - CASSSTGTGARSPLHF
TRBV5-1 15 - CASSLRGQGEETQYF
TRBV7-6 15 - CASSLGAGGNYGYTF
TRBV6-1 15 - CASSDGYYISYEQYF
TRBV5-6 15 - CASSLQLAGGAEQFF
TRBV2 14 - CASSPGQATGELFF
TRBV19 16 - CASTSGTSGYTGELFF
TRBV4-3 16 - CASSPQAQRGADTQYF
TRBV7-9 15 - CASSHSRDRTYEQYF
TRBV9 16 - CASSPTTQGLDYGYTF
TRBV24-1 13 - CATGDSLTYEQYF
TRBV7-9 16 - CASSSNKFSGANVLTF
TRBV19 16 - CASSTLGQGSNTEAFF
TRBV7-2 16 - CASRGRLAGGGNEQFF
TRBV9 14 - CASSPTGLEETQYF
TRBV2 13 - CASQGSWTDTQYF
TRBV11-2 16 - CASSLGTGLDNQPQHF
TRBV14 14 - CASSPRSGNEKLFF
TRBV2 15 once CASSEAGFSNYGYTF
TRBV4-3 16 - CASSVIRGFGFGELFF
TRBV3-1/TRBV3-2 18 - CASSQAPGLAGVLPIQYF
TRBV2 12 once CASSEQGNKQYF
TRBV6-5 16 - CASSYSVMAGGEGYTF
TRBV18 15 - CASSPLAGVPDTQYF
TRBV10-3 17 - CAISPRTGGPSGNTIYF
TRBV27 14 - CASSPNRDRDGYTF
TRBV24-1 16 medium-sized CATSDLGAGEGNEQFF
TRBV7-2 13 - CASSPNTNYGYTF